This TCR beta chain comes out of a study of shared clonotypes between healthy human individuals. Study findings and constraints: Few donors restricted represented genetic and exposure-history diversity. Rarefaction indicated that sorted-subset sequencing remained incomplete although depth was large.

As regards this clone: Its antigen is unidentified. At the DNA level, this CDR3 is encoded by other sequences in the same sample as well.

The length of the CDR3 is 13 residues. V lost 6 bases and J lost 8; bases outside the gene matches: 6. Germline loops: CDR1 MDHEN, CDR2 SYDVKM. Clones were read by immunoSEQ multiplex PCR, and TCRdb kept only the in-frame ones, dropping some. The sample lists approximately 2,000,000 clones; around 90% were seen once. CD45RA+ naive and CD45RA-negative memory subsets were separated from CD4+ cells. V is TRBV28 and J is TRBJ1-2; 10 positions agree with TRBD1. Source material: naive CD4+ T cells from PBMCs. This sample's subset: CD45RA+ positively selected. This sequence was found in a man aged 18-30 years in good health. Some clones in this sample may be carry-over from other donors' samples. This chain's CDR3 is CASRRQGAQGYTF. CDR3 coding DNA: TGTGCCAGCAGGAGACAGGGGGCGCAGGGCTACACCTTC.